This is a list of T cell receptor beta chains from one sample in a study of T cell changes during pregnancy in multiple sclerosis. TCRdb's copy holds only in-frame clones and misses some; the assay was immunoSEQ multiplex PCR. Among fewer than 140,000 clones listed, 85% to 95% were seen once. The material sequenced was peripheral blood, taken after pregnancy. Receptor source: a female donor with multiple sclerosis, enrolled in a pregnancy study. CDR3s include the opening cysteine and the closing phenylalanine or tryptophan. D genes are given only for firm matches. Where a row states a size, it is once, few, many or the class of an expanded clone; other rows omit it.

CDR3 DNA: TGTGCCAGCAGCTTGGACAGGACAGGGGGTTCCGGAAACACCATATATTTT
CDR3 protein: CASSLDRTGGSGNTIYF
J gene: TRBJ1-3
D gene: TRBD1
V gene: TRBV5-4
clone size: NA

CDR3 DNA: TGCGCCAGCAGCCAAGTACGGAGTGAGCAGTTCTTC
CDR3 protein: CASSQVRSEQFF
J gene: TRBJ2-1
D gene: NA
V gene: TRBV4-1
clone size: NA

CDR3 DNA: TGTGCCTGGACAGGTTCAAGTGAGCAGTTCTTC
CDR3 protein: CAWTGSSEQFF
J gene: TRBJ2-1
D gene: NA
V gene: TRBV30
clone size: NA

CDR3 DNA: TGCAGCGTTGAATGGGGCCGGGACACTGAAGCTTTCTTT
CDR3 protein: CSVEWGRDTEAFF
J gene: TRBJ1-1
D gene: NA
V gene: TRBV29-1
clone size: few

CDR3 DNA: TGTGCCAGCACCGCAGAGGTAGGGGGCAGGAATGGCTACACCTTC
CDR3 protein: CASTAEVGGRNGYTF
J gene: TRBJ1-2
D gene: TRBD1
V gene: TRBV18
clone size: NA

CDR3 DNA: TGTGCCAGCATTTGGAGGAACACTGAAGCTTTCTTT
CDR3 protein: CASIWRNTEAFF
J gene: TRBJ1-1
D gene: NA
V gene: TRBV6-1
clone size: NA

CDR3 DNA: TGCGCCAGCAGCTTGGCCTCGAGGGTAGTCGATACGCAGTATTTT
CDR3 protein: CASSLASRVVDTQYF
J gene: TRBJ2-3
D gene: NA
V gene: TRBV5-1
clone size: NA

CDR3 DNA: TGTGCCATCAGTGAGTCCTTAGCGGGCGTAAACACCGGGGAGCTGTTTTTT
CDR3 protein: CAISESLAGVNTGELFF
J gene: TRBJ2-2
D gene: TRBD2
V gene: TRBV10-3
clone size: NA

CDR3 DNA: TGTGCCAGACCGAGGACCTACGAGCAGTACTTC
CDR3 protein: CARPRTYEQYF
J gene: TRBJ2-7
D gene: NA
V gene: TRBV19
clone size: NA

CDR3 DNA: TGTGCCAGCAGCGTAGTACAGGGGAACACTGAAGCTTTCTTT
CDR3 protein: CASSVVQGNTEAFF
J gene: TRBJ1-1
D gene: NA
V gene: TRBV9
clone size: NA

CDR3 DNA: TGTGCCAGCAGCTTGGGACAGGGTGGCCAAGAGACCCAGTACTTC
CDR3 protein: CASSLGQGGQETQYF
J gene: TRBJ2-5
D gene: TRBD1
V gene: TRBV5-4
clone size: NA

CDR3 DNA: TGTGCCAGCAGCATACTAGCGGGGGGCCGTTACAATGAGCAGTTCTTC
CDR3 protein: CASSILAGGRYNEQFF
J gene: TRBJ2-1
D gene: TRBD2
V gene: TRBV6-4
clone size: NA

CDR3 DNA: TGTGCCAGCAGTGAGGGCAGGGGATTGAACACTGAAGCTTTCTTT
CDR3 protein: CASSEGRGLNTEAFF
J gene: TRBJ1-1
D gene: NA
V gene: TRBV6-1
clone size: NA

CDR3 DNA: TGTGCCAGCAGTGTAACTGAGGGTGGCACTGAAGCTTTCTTT
CDR3 protein: CASSVTEGGTEAFF
J gene: TRBJ1-1
D gene: NA
V gene: TRBV6-1
clone size: NA

CDR3 DNA: TGTGCCAGCAGCTTAGGGGAGACACTACCCGATGAAGCTTTCTTT
CDR3 protein: CASSLGETLPDEAFF
J gene: TRBJ1-1
D gene: NA
V gene: TRBV7-8
clone size: NA

CDR3 DNA: TGTGCCAGCAGGGAATTAGCCTACGAGCAGTACTTC
CDR3 protein: CASRELAYEQYF
J gene: TRBJ2-7
D gene: NA
V gene: TRBV6-1
clone size: once

CDR3 DNA: TGTGCCAGTAGTATAGCAGAGGGGGGGCCCAATGAGCAGTTCTTC
CDR3 protein: CASSIAEGGPNEQFF
J gene: TRBJ2-1
D gene: NA
V gene: TRBV19
clone size: few

CDR3 DNA: TGTGCCAGCAGTCCCCAGGACAGGGTCAACGAGCAGTACTTC
CDR3 protein: CASSPQDRVNEQYF
J gene: TRBJ2-7
D gene: TRBD1
V gene: TRBV27
clone size: NA

CDR3 DNA: TGCGCCAGCAGCTTGAGGGGGGGACTAGCGACCTACGAGCAGTACTTC
CDR3 protein: CASSLRGGLATYEQYF
J gene: TRBJ2-7
D gene: TRBD2
V gene: TRBV5-1
clone size: NA

CDR3 DNA: TGTGCCAGCAGCCCCCCTGGGACTAGCGGGATCGCAGATACGCAGTATTTT
CDR3 protein: CASSPPGTSGIADTQYF
J gene: TRBJ2-3
D gene: TRBD2
V gene: TRBV28
clone size: NA

CDR3 DNA: TGTGCCAGTAGTAACATCAGGGGATTGAACACTGAAGCTTTCTTT
CDR3 protein: CASSNIRGLNTEAFF
J gene: TRBJ1-1
D gene: NA
V gene: TRBV19
clone size: NA

CDR3 DNA: TGTGCCTGGGCCCCGGTGTGGACTACTGGAAACACCATATATTTT
CDR3 protein: CAWAPVWTTGNTIYF
J gene: TRBJ1-3
D gene: NA
V gene: TRBV30
clone size: NA

CDR3 DNA: TGTGCCAGCAGCTTTGGACTAGCGGGAACAGATACGCAGTATTTT
CDR3 protein: CASSFGLAGTDTQYF
J gene: TRBJ2-3
D gene: TRBD2
V gene: TRBV7-3
clone size: once

CDR3 DNA: TGTGCCAGCGACCCCCTAGCGGGAGGCAATGAGCAGTTCTTC
CDR3 protein: CASDPLAGGNEQFF
J gene: TRBJ2-1
D gene: TRBD2
V gene: TRBV6-5
clone size: NA

CDR3 DNA: TGTGCCAGCAGTCTCCTGCCGGGACAAAAAGAGACCCAGTACTTC
CDR3 protein: CASSLLPGQKETQYF
J gene: TRBJ2-5
D gene: NA
V gene: TRBV6-6
clone size: NA

CDR3 DNA: TGTGCCAGCAGCTTAGATCTTGGGGGGGCCGCCTACAATGAGCAGTTCTTC
CDR3 protein: CASSLDLGGAAYNEQFF
J gene: TRBJ2-1
D gene: NA
V gene: TRBV11-3
clone size: NA

CDR3 DNA: TGCAGCGTTGGTAGTAGCGGGGCCACAGATACGCAGTATTTT
CDR3 protein: CSVGSSGATDTQYF
J gene: TRBJ2-3
D gene: TRBD2
V gene: TRBV29-1
clone size: NA

CDR3 DNA: TGTGCCAGCAGCCTCTCCCCAGGGGGGATGGACATTCAGTACTTC
CDR3 protein: CASSLSPGGMDIQYF
J gene: TRBJ2-4
D gene: NA
V gene: TRBV5-4
clone size: NA

CDR3 DNA: TGTGCCAGCAGCCTATACAGGGGGCTAGAAGAGCAGTACTTC
CDR3 protein: CASSLYRGLEEQYF
J gene: TRBJ2-7
D gene: TRBD1
V gene: TRBV5-4
clone size: once

CDR3 DNA: TGTGCCAGCAGTGTATCGGGGGGCTATGGCTACACCTTC
CDR3 protein: CASSVSGGYGYTF
J gene: TRBJ1-2
D gene: NA
V gene: TRBV2
clone size: NA

CDR3 DNA: TGTGCCAGCGGCCTATCGACAGGGCGCCTCTATGGCTACACCTTC
CDR3 protein: CASGLSTGRLYGYTF
J gene: TRBJ1-2
D gene: TRBD1
V gene: TRBV5-8
clone size: once

CDR3 DNA: TGTGCCAGTAGTACCCGCGGTAGCGGGGGGGGTCTAGGCACAGATACGCAGTATTTT
CDR3 protein: CASSTRGSGGGLGTDTQYF
J gene: TRBJ2-3
D gene: TRBD2
V gene: TRBV19
clone size: NA

CDR3 DNA: TGTGCCAGCAGCCGGGGGTCTTACACAGATACGCAGTATTTT
CDR3 protein: CASSRGSYTDTQYF
J gene: TRBJ2-3
D gene: NA
V gene: TRBV7-2
clone size: NA

CDR3 DNA: TGTGCCAGCAGCTTGGATCTTCCAGGGCCCCATAGCAATCAGCCCCAGCATTTT
CDR3 protein: CASSLDLPGPHSNQPQHF
J gene: TRBJ1-5
D gene: NA
V gene: TRBV5-5
clone size: once

CDR3 DNA: TGTGCCAGCAGCTTAGGGCGGAATCAGCCCCAGCATTTT
CDR3 protein: CASSLGRNQPQHF
J gene: TRBJ1-5
D gene: NA
V gene: TRBV7-2
clone size: NA

CDR3 DNA: TGTGCCAGTAACCTACAGGGATCCCCCAAGATCACTGAAGCTTTCTTT
CDR3 protein: CASNLQGSPKITEAFF
J gene: TRBJ1-1
D gene: NA
V gene: TRBV19
clone size: NA

CDR3 DNA: TGTGCCAGTAGACTAGCGGGAGGAAACAATGAGCAGTTCTTC
CDR3 protein: CASRLAGGNNEQFF
J gene: TRBJ2-1
D gene: TRBD2
V gene: TRBV19
clone size: NA

CDR3 DNA: TGTGCCTGGAGAGGGACTCGCGGGTGGAATGAGCAGTTCTTC
CDR3 protein: CAWRGTRGWNEQFF
J gene: TRBJ2-1
D gene: NA
V gene: TRBV30
clone size: NA

CDR3 DNA: TGTGCCAGCAGTTTAGGACAGGGGCCTAAATATGGCTACACCTTC
CDR3 protein: CASSLGQGPKYGYTF
J gene: TRBJ1-2
D gene: TRBD1
V gene: TRBV27
clone size: NA

CDR3 DNA: TGCGCCAGCAGTGGGAGTATGGAGGGGGCGGCTTACGAGCAGTACTTC
CDR3 protein: CASSGSMEGAAYEQYF
J gene: TRBJ2-7
D gene: NA
V gene: TRBV10-1
clone size: NA

CDR3 DNA: TGTGCCAGCAGCCTCGGGTCGGGGGTGAGGGAGACCCAGTACTTC
CDR3 protein: CASSLGSGVRETQYF
J gene: TRBJ2-5
D gene: NA
V gene: TRBV13
clone size: NA

CDR3 DNA: TGTGCCAGCAGCTGGGACAGGGGAGACATTCAGTACTTC
CDR3 protein: CASSWDRGDIQYF
J gene: TRBJ2-4
D gene: TRBD1
V gene: TRBV5-4
clone size: NA

CDR3 DNA: TGTGCCACCAGCAGAGGTGACACCATGTACCAAGAGACCCAGTACTTC
CDR3 protein: CATSRGDTMYQETQYF
J gene: TRBJ2-5
D gene: NA
V gene: TRBV15
clone size: NA

CDR3 DNA: TGTGCCAGCAGCTTGGAAACTAGCGGGGTCACAGATACGCAGTATTTT
CDR3 protein: CASSLETSGVTDTQYF
J gene: TRBJ2-3
D gene: TRBD2
V gene: TRBV5-6
clone size: NA